This T cell receptor beta chain was sequenced during a study of T cell repertoires in cytomegalovirus infection. TCRdb re-called the reads with MiXCR, one entry per CDR3 protein. Here the sample spans fewer than 950,000 distinct CDR3 sequences, about 30% being singletons. Germline loops: CDR1 SEHNR, CDR2 FQNEAQ (reference sequence). The V segment lost 2 bases and the J segment 1 base; nucleotides outside the gene matches: 19. This CDR3 contains 21 residues. This clonotype has a handful of counts. Its target is not known. The sample in question was cultured CD8+ T cells from PBMCs, obtained from culture after CMV antigen stimulation. This clonotype was obtained from a human donor in good health (CMV status not recorded). Some clones in this sample may be carry-over from other donors' samples. The rearrangement uses TRBV7-9 and TRBJ2-1; 8 bases line up with TRBD2. The CDR3 region is CASSLPLLGGAGESSYNEQFF. DNA of the CDR3: TGTGCCAGCAGCTTACCCCTCCTGGGGGGAGCGGGGGAATCGTCCTACAATGAGCAGTTCTTC. The full variable domain, in which reference TRBV7-9 and TRBJ2-1 provide the parts outside the CDR3, is DTGVSQNPRHKITKRGQNVTFRCDPISEHNRLYWYRQTLGQGPEFLTYFQNEAQLEKSRLLSDRFSAERPKGSFSTLEIQRTEQGDSAMYLCASSLPLLGGAGESSYNEQFFGPGTRLTVL.